Shown below are 2 T cell receptor beta chains from a single sample sequenced in a study of CD8 T cells in ankylosing spondylitis. Each CDR3 protein is one row after TCRdb ran MiXCR on the 5' RACE reads. The profile covers some 42,000 distinct CDR3 sequences, with about 2.5% appearing a single time and roughly 4.4% taken by the ten largest. The sample was blood, either unsorted or a sorted T cell fraction (not recorded which). These receptor sequences come from a male donor with ankylosing spondylitis or in good health (not recorded which).

This clonotype has at least ten counts. CDR3 amino acids: CASSVAQGVRDTQYF. For the CDR3, the DNA is TGTGCCAGCAGCGTAGCACAGGGGGTGAGAGATACGCAGTATTTT. The chain combines TRBV9 with TRBJ2-3; TRBD1 aligns across 8 bases. Germline V gives CDR1 SGDLS, CDR2 YYNGEE. This CDR3 region has 15 residues. The trim removed 0 bases at V and 5 bases at J, leaving 5 bases unmatched.

There are many counts of this clonotype. This chain links TRBV9 with TRBJ2-7; tentatively, D is TRBD2 (6 bases). The CDR3 totals 15 residues. V was pared by 0 bases and J by 1 base, with 11 bases between. Germline V CDR1 and CDR2: SGDLS, YYNGEE. As DNA, the CDR3 is TGTGCCAGCAGCGTAGTTCCGGGAGAGTCCTACGAGCAGTACTTC. Its translation is CASSVVPGESYEQYF.